The TCR beta chain under discussion was sequenced for a study of siplizumab effects on memory and regulatory T cells. Repertoires were generated with immunoSEQ multiplex PCR, while TCRdb's copy carries only in-frame clones and drops some. Among around 100,000 clones, 85% to 95% were seen once, and the ten largest hold approximately 1.4%. The CDR3 runs to 14 residues. V dropped 5 bases and J dropped 4 bases, with 14 bases sitting between them. CDR1 is SGHAT and CDR2 is FQNNGV in the germline V gene. The chain joins TRBV11-2 to TRBJ1-2, with a tentative D call TRBD1 (5 bases). The clonotype was recovered from a human donor in good health. The material sequenced was non-Treg CD4+ T cells sorted from blood. CDR3: CASSPTDSPYGYTF. The CDR3 DNA is TGTGCCAGCAGCCCTACCGACAGCCCCTATGGCTACACCTTC.